This T cell receptor (beta chain) was sequenced during a study of T cells in Graves' hyperthyroidism and ophthalmopathy. In its sample, this clonotype was seen many times. The antigen remains unidentified. Broader study findings: Blood also carried most thyroid clonotypes expanded above 0.001.

Researchers took RNA transcripts and amplified the TCR beta CDR3 regions from them. The primer set for the first-round RT-PCR of the TCR CDR3 was HTBI. TCRdb independently ran MiXCR on the multiplex PCR reads; one entry per CDR3 protein. The top ten clones hold 8.2% of a sample with around 540,000 distinct CDR3 sequences, 46% of them seen once. The sample taken for sequencing was peripheral blood or thyroid tissue (not recorded which). This receptor was identified in a woman aged 18-29 years with Graves' hyperthyroidism.

Here the CDR3 DNA reads TGTGCCAGCAGTAAGGGTGAAAAACTGTTTTTT. Translating it yields CASSKGEKLFF. The V gene is TRBV7-9, the J gene TRBJ1-4; D uncertain. The CDR3 sequence is 11 residues long. The germline V and J ends were trimmed by 6 bases and 7 bases, with 6 bases remaining between them. CDR1 is SEHNR, CDR2 FQNEAQ, per germline (reference sequence). Full variable domain (missing parts from reference TRBV7-9 and TRBJ1-4): DTGVSQNPRHKITKRGQNVTFRCDPISEHNRLYWYRQTLGQGPEFLTYFQNEAQLEKSRLLSDRFSAERPKGSFSTLEIQRTEQGDSAMYLCASSKGEKLFFGSGTQLSVL.